Listed below are T cell receptor beta chains from one sample, sequenced in a study of OX40 agonist ivuxolimab in advanced cancers. Clones were read by immunoSEQ multiplex PCR, and TCRdb kept only the in-frame ones, dropping some. The table lists 65,000 to 80,000 clones, more than 90% of them singletons, with approximately 0.7% in the top ten. The starting material was CD4+ or CD8+ T cells sorted from blood, obtained in a trial of the OX40 agonist ivuxolimab. Every receptor here comes from an adult with an advanced solid tumor such as melanoma, head and neck, liver or kidney cancer. Each CDR3 is given with its conserved first and last residue. The D gene is left open where the match is weak. Size is omitted from some rows. Given values are once, few, many or a class for expanded clones.

d_gene: TRBD2; v_gene: TRBV5-5; abundance: NA; j_gene: TRBJ2-1; CDR3nt: TGTGCCAGCAGCTTGGAAGCTAGCGGGAGAAGCGGTGAGCAGTTCTTC; CDR3aa: CASSLEASGRSGEQFF
d_gene: NA; v_gene: TRBV5-1; abundance: NA; j_gene: TRBJ1-4; CDR3nt: TGCGCCAGCAGCCAAAACAGGGATGAAAAACTGTTTTTT; CDR3aa: CASSQNRDEKLFF
d_gene: TRBD1; v_gene: TRBV7-7; abundance: NA; j_gene: TRBJ2-1; CDR3nt: TGTGCTAGCAGCTTAGATGCGACAGGGACTGAGCAGTTCTTC; CDR3aa: CASSLDATGTEQFF
d_gene: NA; v_gene: TRBV13; abundance: NA; j_gene: TRBJ2-2; CDR3nt: TGTGCCAGCAGCTTACAGGGAGCCGGGGAGCTGTTTTTT; CDR3aa: CASSLQGAGELFF
d_gene: NA; v_gene: TRBV6-4; abundance: once; j_gene: TRBJ2-2; CDR3nt: TGTGCCAGCAGTGACCGGACGGACGGCACAGGGGAGCTGTTTTTT; CDR3aa: CASSDRTDGTGELFF
d_gene: NA; v_gene: TRBV19; abundance: NA; j_gene: TRBJ2-3; CDR3nt: TGTGCCAGTAGTATACGAGGAGATACGCAGTATTTT; CDR3aa: CASSIRGDTQYF
d_gene: TRBD2; v_gene: TRBV7-2; abundance: NA; j_gene: TRBJ2-1; CDR3nt: TGTGCCAGCAGCCCGGGCGGGAGGAATGAGCAGTTCTTC; CDR3aa: CASSPGGRNEQFF
d_gene: NA; v_gene: TRBV19; abundance: NA; j_gene: TRBJ1-5; CDR3nt: TGTGCCAGTAGTATTACAGGGAACCGGAATCAGCCCCAGCATTTT; CDR3aa: CASSITGNRNQPQHF
d_gene: TRBD2; v_gene: TRBV19; abundance: NA; j_gene: TRBJ2-3; CDR3nt: TGTGCCAGTAGTCCTAATGCGGGAGGGAGCACAGATACGCAGTATTTT; CDR3aa: CASSPNAGGSTDTQYF
d_gene: TRBD2; v_gene: TRBV4-1; abundance: once; j_gene: TRBJ2-3; CDR3nt: TGCGCCAGCAGCCAAGATCGAGCGGGAGCTTTAGATACGCAGTATTTT; CDR3aa: CASSQDRAGALDTQYF
d_gene: TRBD2; v_gene: TRBV7-3; abundance: NA; j_gene: TRBJ2-7; CDR3nt: TGTGCCAGCAGCTTGACCGGGACTAGCGGGACGGAGTACTTC; CDR3aa: CASSLTGTSGTEYF
d_gene: TRBD2; v_gene: TRBV5-1; abundance: NA; j_gene: TRBJ2-5; CDR3nt: TGCGCCAGCAGCCTCACCAGCGGGAGGGAGACCCAGTACTTC; CDR3aa: CASSLTSGRETQYF
d_gene: NA; v_gene: TRBV7-9; abundance: once; j_gene: TRBJ1-5; CDR3nt: TGTGCCAGCAGCTTAGGCTCAGGGCAAAGAGAGAATCAGCCCCAGCATTTT; CDR3aa: CASSLGSGQRENQPQHF
d_gene: TRBD1; v_gene: TRBV28; abundance: NA; j_gene: TRBJ2-7; CDR3nt: TGTGCCACCTCAGATAGGGACAGGGGTTACACCTACGAGCAGTACTTC; CDR3aa: CATSDRDRGYTYEQYF
d_gene: NA; v_gene: TRBV18; abundance: once; j_gene: TRBJ2-2; CDR3nt: TGTGCCAGCTCACTTCCTGGACAGCAGAACACCGGGGAGCTGTTTTTT; CDR3aa: CASSLPGQQNTGELFF
d_gene: TRBD2; v_gene: TRBV6-5; abundance: NA; j_gene: TRBJ2-1; CDR3nt: TGTGCCAGCGGTGTTCAAGCGGGAGTAAATGAGCAGTTCTTC; CDR3aa: CASGVQAGVNEQFF
d_gene: TRBD2; v_gene: TRBV10-3; abundance: NA; j_gene: TRBJ2-1; CDR3nt: TGTGCCATCAGTGTTTCGGGAGGAGGGAATGAGCAGTTCTTC; CDR3aa: CAISVSGGGNEQFF
d_gene: TRBD2; v_gene: TRBV5-6; abundance: once; j_gene: TRBJ2-5; CDR3nt: TGTGCCAGCAGCTCACTAATTAGCGGGGAACAAGAGACCCAGTACTTC; CDR3aa: CASSSLISGEQETQYF
d_gene: NA; v_gene: TRBV28; abundance: once; j_gene: TRBJ2-5; CDR3nt: TGTGCCAGCAAAGACTTTAGCGGACTACTTCAAGAGACCCAGTACTTC; CDR3aa: CASKDFSGLLQETQYF
d_gene: NA; v_gene: TRBV5-1; abundance: NA; j_gene: TRBJ2-4; CDR3nt: TGCGCCAGCAGCTCAGGGGATGCCAAAAACATTCAGTACTTC; CDR3aa: CASSSGDAKNIQYF
d_gene: TRBD1; v_gene: TRBV25-1; abundance: NA; j_gene: TRBJ1-4; CDR3nt: TGTGCCAGCAGCCATCGGGACAGGGGCAGAGAAAAACTGTTTTTT; CDR3aa: CASSHRDRGREKLFF
d_gene: NA; v_gene: TRBV27; abundance: NA; j_gene: TRBJ1-2; CDR3nt: TGTGCCAGCAGTCTAGAACCCACTTTCAGGGGCGGCTACACCTTC; CDR3aa: CASSLEPTFRGGYTF
d_gene: NA; v_gene: TRBV9; abundance: NA; j_gene: TRBJ2-7; CDR3nt: TGTGCCAGCAGCCGTCTGGGGGGGACACGACCCGATTACGAGCAGTACTTC; CDR3aa: CASSRLGGTRPDYEQYF
d_gene: NA; v_gene: TRBV28; abundance: once; j_gene: TRBJ2-7; CDR3nt: TGTGCCACCCCTACGAGGAGAACGACGGGGCCTCCCTACGAGCAGTACTTC; CDR3aa: CATPTRRTTGPPYEQYF
d_gene: NA; v_gene: TRBV2; abundance: medium-sized; j_gene: TRBJ2-7; CDR3nt: TGTGCCAGCAGTTACAGGACGCTCTACGAGCAGTACTTC; CDR3aa: CASSYRTLYEQYF
d_gene: TRBD1; v_gene: TRBV5-6; abundance: NA; j_gene: TRBJ1-1; CDR3nt: TGTGCCAGCAGCCGCAGGGGGGCCGGCATGAACACTGAAGCTTTCTTT; CDR3aa: CASSRRGAGMNTEAFF
d_gene: TRBD1; v_gene: TRBV9; abundance: NA; j_gene: TRBJ1-5; CDR3nt: TGTGCCAGCAGCGTATCGCCGGGACAGATCCAGCATTTT; CDR3aa: CASSVSPGQIQHF
d_gene: NA; v_gene: TRBV4-2; abundance: NA; j_gene: TRBJ2-2; CDR3nt: TGTGCCAGCAGCCAAGTGGGGACCCGGTTTTCGGTTAGGGAGCTGTTTTTT; CDR3aa: CASSQVGTRFSVRELFF
d_gene: NA; v_gene: TRBV11-2; abundance: NA; j_gene: TRBJ2-7; CDR3nt: TGTGCCAGCAGCTTAGCACCGGGAGCGAGGTACGAGCAGTACTTC; CDR3aa: CASSLAPGARYEQYF
d_gene: NA; v_gene: TRBV30; abundance: NA; j_gene: TRBJ2-3; CDR3nt: TGTGCCTGGAGTGTTCGTTTTTTTAGCACAGATACGCAGTATTTT; CDR3aa: CAWSVRFFSTDTQYF
d_gene: NA; v_gene: TRBV14; abundance: NA; j_gene: TRBJ2-5; CDR3nt: TGTGCCAGCAGCCAAGTGGGTGGGGAGACCCAGTACTTC; CDR3aa: CASSQVGGETQYF
d_gene: NA; v_gene: TRBV19; abundance: NA; j_gene: TRBJ2-1; CDR3nt: TGTGCCAGTAGTTACACCCCCACATTCGACAATGAGCAGTTCTTC; CDR3aa: CASSYTPTFDNEQFF